This T cell receptor (beta chain) was captured by sequencing in a study of T cells in placental villitis. Turning to the overall study: To test an allograft-versus-infection hypothesis, the study compared placental TCR-beta repertoires across three groups: villitis of unknown etiology, unaffected controls matched for gestational age, and infectious villitis.

About 9 placentae had a pathological diagnosis of high-grade villitis of unknown etiology and were chosen using the Amsterdam Criteria. Mothers with villitis of unknown etiology had significantly higher gravidity and parity and more prior miscarriages than control and infectious villitis groups. Placentae were collected after delivery and examined grossly and histologically before archival tissue was selected. Five 10-micron scrolls were cut from each FFPE block, and DNA was isolated using the AllPrep DNA/RNA FFPE Tissue kit. NanoDrop was used to check DNA concentration and purity, and a Bioanalyzer was used to assess RNA quality. Results the study describes overall, beyond this receptor: Higher CMV-specific clone frequencies were found in infectious CMV cases than in villitis of unknown etiology (0.011 vs 0.001), and no difference in CMV-specific clone frequencies was seen between villitis of unknown etiology and controls. Small amounts of decidua were contained in the paraffin blocks, so some of the captured T cells, especially in controls, may have been decidual rather than villous infiltrates. Expanded clones in villitis of unknown etiology were largely private to each placenta, suggesting no single initiating antigen. Clonality was higher in villitis of unknown etiology placentae than in controls (median about 0.059 versus 0.0061, p=0.0025), a result indicating clonal expansion. Sequencing bulk tissue made it impossible to distinguish helper, regulatory or cytotoxic T cells or to tell maternal from fetal T cells, and the approach excluded gamma-delta receptors.

TCR-beta CDR3 regions were amplified from genomic DNA with the immunoSEQ v4 bias-controlled multiplex PCR assay, run blinded to group allocation. To estimate nucleated cell and T cell quantities per sample, reference gene primers were included together with the TCR-beta primers. Sequencing of the libraries was performed on an Illumina MiSeq with a 100-cycle paired-end protocol. On the study's bioinformatics: Diversity and richness were calculated in immunoSEQ Analyzer software; richness by iChao1, clonality based on Pielou evenness and Shannon diversity (0-1, higher means less diverse). CDR3 amino acid sequences together with V/J genes were queried against VDJdb for CMV, EBV and influenza A specificities, with confidence 3 and substitution 2 applied. The Morisita-Horn index was used to measure TCR-beta amino acid clonotype overlap among the villitis of unknown etiology, infectious villitis and control repertoires. In TCRdb, the immuneACCESS table is reduced to in-frame sequences with V and J assigned. These tables do not hold every clone; where another copy was compared, an unresolved V gene accounts for under half, and the others remain unexplained. The DNA was the basis for D and trimming; V, J and clone size are from that table. This sample has 700 to 900 clones in its table, and approximately 87% of those were observed once. Of the sample, more than 6% is held by the ten largest clones.

The junction shows trimming of 4 bases on V and 6 bases on J, and the gene matches do not reach 1 base of it. CDR1 and CDR2 are read off the germline V gene (reference sequence) as SEHNR and FQNEAQ. Inclusive of the bounding cysteine and phenylalanine, the CDR3 is 13 residues long. Only CDR3 DNA is held: 39 bases, read in frame from base 1. In regard to this clone: It lacks a known antigen. It has no much larger one-base neighbor in the sample; base qualities were not kept.

The chain was built from TRBV7-9 and TRBJ1-2; TRBD1 lines up with 11 middle nucleotides. The sequenced sample was placental tissue containing maternal and fetal cells. This receptor was identified in a human patient with villitis of unknown etiology; the placental T cells may come from both mother and fetus. The DNA sequence is TGTGCCAGCAGCTGGGACAGGGGGGATGGCTACACCTTC. Its protein reads: CASSWDRGDGYTF.